These T cell receptor beta chains were read from a single sample in a study of regulatory T cells in long-lasting Graves disease. A single record per CDR3 protein comes from TCRdb applying MiXCR to the multiplex PCR reads. The sample shows 350,000 to 500,000 distinct CDR3 sequences, less than 20% of them seen only once. Another study also made use of these data, one on T cells in Graves' hyperthyroidism and ophthalmopathy.

The sequencing here drew on peripheral blood mononuclear cells (PBMCs), taken at new diagnosis, from a patient treated with antithyroid drugs. The receptors shown here come from a woman between 18 and 29 years old with Graves disease. The CDR3 runs from the conserved cysteine through the conserved F or W. Each record gives: clone size, CDR3 length, J gene, V gene, D gene, CDR3 DNA, CDR3 protein. A D gene is named only where the DNA matches it firmly. Where a row states a size, it is once, few, many or the class of an expanded clone; other rows omit it.

many,14,TRBJ2-1,TRBV20-1,TRBD2,TGCAGTGCTAGAGACGTAGCGGGAAGGAATGAGCAGTTCTTC,CSARDVAGRNEQFF
many,14,TRBJ2-7,TRBV6-1,TRBD2,TGTGCCAGCAGTCTTAGCGGGAGCACCTCCGAGCAGTACTTC,CASSLSGSTSEQYF
many,18,TRBJ1-5,TRBV28,TRBD1,TGTGCCAGCAGGCCACCTCCCTACCGGGACAGGGACAATCAGCCCCAGCATTTT,CASRPPPYRDRDNQPQHF
many,13,TRBJ2-7,TRBV5-1,TRBD1,TGCGCCAGCAGCAGGGACAGGGGGCCCGAGCAGTACTTC,CASSRDRGPEQYF
many,15,TRBJ1-5,TRBV27,TRBD1,TGTGCCAGCAGTTTTAAGGTGACAGGGGGTTGGCCCCAGCATTTT,CASSFKVTGGWPQHF
.,15,TRBJ2-5,TRBV12-3/TRBV12-4,TRBD2,TGTGCCAGCAGTTTATTTGGCGGGAGTTGGGAGACCCAGTACTTC,CASSLFGGSWETQYF
.,12,TRBJ2-3,TRBV11-2,.,TGTGCCAGCAGCTCACAGGGACGTACGCAGTATTTT,CASSSQGRTQYF
many,15,TRBJ2-7,TRBV7-9,.,TGTGCCAGCAGCTTCCTGGACAGAGCTCCCCACGAGCAGTACTTC,CASSFLDRAPHEQYF
few,12,TRBJ1-5,TRBV7-9,.,TGTGCCAGCAGGGACCACAATCAGCCCCAGCATTTT,CASRDHNQPQHF
few,13,TRBJ2-7,TRBV7-9,.,TGTGCCAGCAGCTTCGCCAGCTCCTACGAGCAGTACTTC,CASSFASSYEQYF
.,15,TRBJ2-1,TRBV7-2,TRBD2,TGTGCCAGCAGCATGATAGCGGGAGGACTTAATGAGCAGTTCTTC,CASSMIAGGLNEQFF
many,15,TRBJ2-1,TRBV11-2,TRBD2,TGTGCCAGCAGCTTTTTAGCGGGAGGCTTCAATGAGCAGTTCTTC,CASSFLAGGFNEQFF
.,13,TRBJ1-5,TRBV15,TRBD1,TGTGCCACCTCCCAGGGGGCAGGTCAGCCCCAGCATTTT,CATSQGAGQPQHF
few,15,TRBJ2-1,TRBV27,.,TGTGCCAGCAGTTTGGAGCATAGCTCCTACAATGAGCAGTTCTTC,CASSLEHSSYNEQFF
many,15,TRBJ2-1,TRBV5-6,TRBD2,TGTGCCAGCAGCCCCGGGACTAGCGCTAACAATGAGCAGTTCTTC,CASSPGTSANNEQFF
many,16,TRBJ2-3,TRBV10-3,TRBD2,TGTGCCATCAGTGAGTCTAGCGGGAGGGCCCCAGATACGCAGTATTTT,CAISESSGRAPDTQYF
.,13,TRBJ1-1,TRBV5-6,.,TGTGCCAGCAGCTTGTCAGGCGGCGCTGAAGCTTTCTTT,CASSLSGGAEAFF